This T cell receptor (beta chain) was identified during a study of early T cells in non-severe SARS-CoV-2 infection. Study-wide context: Sequencing of bulk RNA from unsorted whole blood was done, without chain pairing. Points from the study as a whole: Matches to VDJdb favored anti-spike CD8 responses and missed private and CD4 specificities.

Researchers attached unique molecular identifiers to individual cDNA molecules. TCRdb used MiXCR to reprocess the 5' RACE reads, holding one entry per CDR3 protein. The data show 65,000 to 85,000 distinct CDR3 sequences, 9% to 10% seen once. This clonotype came up many times. Its antigen remains unknown. Per germline, CDR1 SSHAT and CDR2 FNYEAQ (reference sequence). CDR3 length equals 12 residues. Sequencing used whole blood, obtained at baseline. The chain is built from TRBV7-7 and TRBJ2-2; perhaps D is TRBD1 or TRBD2 (5 bases each). The sequence was obtained from an adult who was a healthcare worker with PCR-confirmed SARS-CoV-2 infection or an uninfected control (not recorded which). Here the CDR3 reads CATQGAGGELFF. The CDR3 nucleotides read TGTGCTACCCAGGGCGCGGGCGGGGAGCTGTTTTTT.